This T cell receptor (beta chain) was captured by sequencing in a study of T cell repertoires in cytomegalovirus infection. Study overall: Public signatures in TCR beta pointed to CMV infection and matching HLA type. Points from the study as a whole: Summed frequency of shared TCR beta families picked out CMV carriers who also had the relevant HLA. The ex vivo response was dominated by HLA-C-restricted CMV-specific TCR beta clonotypes.

V trimming: 4 bases; J trimming: 4 bases; junction bases outside the gene matches: 6. The CDR3 contains 14 residues. TCRdb ran MiXCR on the reads and lists one entry per CDR3 protein. The sample contains a few hundred thousand distinct CDR3 sequences, roughly 9.5% of which appear only once. This clonotype was picked up many times. Antigen: not known. V usage is TRBV12-3 or TRBV12-4 and J usage is TRBJ1-2; 7 bases are shared with TRBD1. The sequence came from a human donor in good health (CMV status not recorded). Some clones in this sample may be carry-over from other donors' samples. The sample was PBMCs. In nucleotides, the CDR3 is TGTGCCAGCAGTTCGACAGGGTTTGGCTATGGCTACACCTTC. Translation: CASSSTGFGYGYTF.